This T cell receptor beta chain stems from a study of blood T cell repertoires in COVID-19. This clone is a singleton in its sample. Per the authors' pipeline: Reference gene primers were amplified, and this amplification served to estimate nucleated cell counts. Data came from immunoSEQ multiplex PCR; TCRdb stores just in-frame clones and leaves some out. V and J calls and clone size are as listed in that table; D and trimming were resolved from the DNA. The table has about 27,000 clones, approximately 66% seen once. The specimen sequenced was peripheral blood. The receptor comes from a man aged 60 to 69 with active or convalescent COVID-19.

The CDR3 is CASSEVQNTGELFF. The CDR3 nucleotides are TGTGCCAGCAGTGAGGTACAGAACACCGGGGAGCTGTTTTTT. V is TRBV2 and J is TRBJ2-2, with unresolved D. The CDR3 is 14 residues long. Germline-derived CDR1 and CDR2 are SNHLY and FYNNEI. V dropped 3 bases and J dropped 1 base, with 6 bases sitting between them.